Listed here are 27 T cell receptor beta chains from one sample, sequenced in a study of human T cells and chemical hapten exposure. Time point meaning: patch test 1, 2 weeks after DPC sensitization. Treatment meaning: therapeutic diphenylcyclopropenone sensitization with weekly scalp DPC. TCRdb re-called the RACE reads with MiXCR, one entry per CDR3 protein. Among about 360,000 distinct CDR3 sequences, 6% to 8.5% were seen once, and the ten largest hold 7% to 10%. The sample here was whole blood, taken in connection with sensitization to the hapten diphenylcyclopropenone (DPC). These receptors all stem from a woman aged 18-29 years with alopecia areata. Some clones in this sample may be carry-over from other donors' samples.

The J gene is TRBJ2-7, the V gene TRBV7-9; 8 bases are shared with TRBD1. J gave up 6 bases and V 5 bases, and 6 bases lay outside the gene matches. The CDR3 runs 13 residues. Germline V lookup: CDR1 SEHNR, CDR2 FQNEAQ (reference sequence). In DNA, the CDR3 is TGTGCCAGCAGCCTGGACAGGGATAGCGAGCAGTACTTC. Protein product: CASSLDRDSEQYF.

The rearrangement joins TRBV20-1 to TRBJ2-3; TRBD1 or TRBD2 may be the D gene (5 bases each). The ends were cut back, 6 bases at V and 4 bases at J, with 14 bases in the middle. The CDR3 sequence is 13 residues long. CDR1 is DFQATT and CDR2 is SNEGSKA in the germline V gene (reference sequence). CDR3 DNA: TGCAGTGCCCGACGGGGCCCCCCAGATACGCAGTATTTT. Protein: CSARRGPPDTQYF.

V gene TRBV7-8 combines with J gene TRBJ1-5; tentatively, D is TRBD1 (6 bases). Germline V gene sequence: CDR1 SGHVS, CDR2 FQNEAQ. This CDR3 spans 16 amino acids. V was clipped by 0 bases and J by 3 bases, with 12 bases between them. The CDR3 coding sequence is TGTGCCAGCAGCTTAGCAGGGGGACACCCCAATCAGCCCCAGCATTTT. As protein: CASSLAGGHPNQPQHF.

This clonotype has ten or more counts. The CDR3 is CASRGRGGLYNEQFF. CDR3 nucleotide sequence: TGTGCCAGCAGAGGTCGGGGGGGTCTTTACAATGAGCAGTTCTTC. The J gene is TRBJ2-1, the V gene TRBV11-2; 8 bases match TRBD2. V trimming: 6 bases; J trimming: 4 bases; junction bases outside the gene matches: 8. This CDR3 has 15 residues. Germline V gene data show CDR1 as SGHAT and CDR2 as FQNNGV.

The sample holds many counts of this clonotype. This chain joins TRBV14 and TRBJ2-1; tentatively, D is TRBD1 or TRBD2 (5 bases each). The V gene's germline CDR1 is SGHDN and CDR2 FVKESK. This CDR3 has 18 residues. Trimming shortened V by 1 base and J by 6 bases, and 22 bases separated the two germline ends. The CDR3 loop is CASSQGLGPIRRGNEQFF. CDR3 nucleotides: TGTGCCAGCAGCCAAGGCCTGGGACCTATCCGTAGAGGCAATGAGCAGTTCTTC.

This clonotype was detected only a few times. This chain uses TRBV2 with TRBJ2-1; 7 bases match TRBD2. The CDR3 totals 16 residues. The germline V gene encodes CDR1 SNHLY and CDR2 FYNNEI. Losses at the gene ends were 6 bases for V and 9 bases for J; bases not matched to a gene: 17. The CDR3 region has the DNA TGTGCCAGCAGCGGACTAGTTGGACCGGGCCCTGCTGAGCAGTTCTTC. Its translation is CASSGLVGPGPAEQFF.

This clonotype has only a few counts. This chain links TRBV29-1 with TRBJ2-7; 8 nucleotides line up with TRBD1. The CDR3 is made up of 13 amino acids. The V segment lost 4 bases and the J segment 5 bases; nucleotides outside the gene matches: 7. Germline V gene lookup returns CDR1 SQVTM and CDR2 ANQGSEA. CDR3 nucleotide sequence: TGCAGCGTTGGCCCCGACAGGGGTAACGAGCAGTACTTC. Its protein product is CSVGPDRGNEQYF.

A few counts support this clonotype. The chain uses TRBV5-1 and TRBJ2-3, with D possibly matching TRBD1 (6 bases). Per the germline V gene, CDR1 is SGHRS and CDR2 is YFSETQ. Trimming took 1 base from V and 4 from J, leaving 16 bases between them. This CDR3 has 16 amino acids. CDR3: CASSLLAGGAPDTQYF. As DNA, the CDR3 is TGCGCCAGCAGCTTGCTTGCTGGGGGCGCCCCAGATACGCAGTATTTT.

This chain connects TRBV9 to TRBJ2-7, with TRBD1 identical over 7 bases. J lost 3 bases, V lost 0 bases, and 6 bases had no gene match. Germline loops: CDR1 SGDLS, CDR2 YYNGEE. The CDR3 extends over 15 amino acids. The CDR3 region is CASSVGQDRIYEQYF. DNA for the CDR3: TGTGCCAGCAGCGTAGGCCAGGACAGGATCTACGAGCAGTACTTC.

This clonotype was observed many times. The V call is TRBV4-1, the J call TRBJ1-1, with D uncertain. Germline V gene lookup returns CDR1 MGHRA and CDR2 YSYEKL. The V and J ends lost 0 bases and 3 bases respectively, with 8 bases between them. The CDR3 runs 14 residues. This chain's CDR3 is CASSQDVGDTEAFF. The CDR3 DNA is TGCGCCAGCAGCCAAGATGTGGGTGACACTGAAGCTTTCTTT.

This clonotype was seen more than once but under ten times. The V gene is TRBV20-1, the J gene TRBJ2-5, with D possibly matching TRBD2 (6 bases). Germline CDR1 and CDR2: DFQATT and SNEGSKA (reference sequence). Between the trimmed V and J ends, which lost 5 bases and 4 bases, there was a span of 14 bases. This CDR3 has 13 amino acids. CDR3 sequence (DNA): TGCAGTGCTCCCCCGGTGGGGGGAGAGACCCAGTACTTC. Its protein product is CSAPPVGGETQYF.

This clonotype has more than one count but fewer than ten. J is TRBJ1-3 and V is TRBV10-3; D not certain. This CDR3 is built from 16 residues. Germline values: CDR1 ENHRY, CDR2 SYGVKD. Between the trimmed V and J ends, which lost 3 bases and 0 bases, there was a span of 12 bases. The CDR3 here is CAISERRSSSGNTIYF. The CDR3 DNA reads as TGTGCCATCAGTGAACGCCGCTCCAGCTCTGGAAACACCATATATTTT.

This clonotype was seen ten or more times. The chain employs TRBV4-3 and TRBJ2-3; 9 nucleotides match TRBD1. Germline V gene data show CDR1 as LGHNA and CDR2 as YSLEER. The CDR3 runs to 15 residues. V was pared by 4 bases and J by 7 bases, with 9 bases of the junction left unmatched. The CDR3 is CASSPLNRGLYTQYF. The CDR3 region has the DNA TGCGCCAGCAGCCCTTTGAACAGGGGGCTATATACGCAGTATTTT.

This clonotype was found a few times. V is TRBV9 and J is TRBJ2-5; D is possibly TRBD2 (5 bases). Trimming stripped 0 bases from V and 5 bases from J, with 5 bases between. This CDR3 spans 12 amino acids. Per germline, CDR1 SGDLS and CDR2 YYNGEE. The CDR3 DNA sequence: TGTGCCAGCAGCGTAGGAGGGGAGACCCAGTACTTC. Residues: CASSVGGETQYF.

This clonotype was found many times. The CDR3 DNA is TGTGCCAGCAGCCGTCCCCAGCGGGGGGAGACCCAGTACTTC. As protein: CASSRPQRGETQYF. The chain couples TRBV5-6 to TRBJ2-5, with 8 bases lining up with TRBD2. Per the germline V gene, CDR1 is SGHDT and CDR2 is YYEEEE. V was pared by 4 bases and J by 5 bases, with 7 bases of the junction left unmatched. CDR3 size: 14 residues.

This clonotype showed up just a few times. The chain has TRBV7-9 and TRBJ2-1, with D tentatively TRBD1 (6 bases). The CDR3 is 16 residues long. The germline gives CDR1 SEHNR, CDR2 FQNEAQ (reference sequence). Trimming left V 1 base short and J 1 base short, with 11 bases between. The CDR3 sequence: CASSLGRTGSYNEQFF. CDR3 sequence (DNA): TGTGCCAGCAGCTTAGGACGAACAGGGTCCTACAATGAGCAGTTCTTC.

In this sample, this clonotype turned up many times. The chain carries TRBV28 and TRBJ1-2; no reliable D call. Germline assignment: CDR1 MDHEN and CDR2 SYDVKM. The CDR3 spans 13 residues. V was shortened by 3 bases and J by 1 base, with 6 bases between the two germline ends. CDR3 bases: TGTGCCAGCAGTTTGGACCTTAACTATGGCTACACCTTC. It yields the protein CASSLDLNYGYTF.

V gene TRBV4-2 combines with J gene TRBJ2-7; the match to TRBD2 covers 7 bases. This CDR3 is 17 amino acids long. From germline, CDR1 is LGHNA and CDR2 YNFKEQ. V was pared by 1 base and J by 7 bases, with 16 bases of the junction left unmatched. CDR3 loop: CASSQAPGEGGWREQYF. CDR3 coding DNA: TGTGCCAGCAGCCAAGCCCCCGGGGAGGGAGGATGGCGTGAGCAGTACTTC.

This clonotype was seen more than once but under ten times. The chain uses TRBV9 and TRBJ2-1; the D gene could be TRBD1 or TRBD2 (6 bases each). The germline CDR1 and CDR2 sequences are SGDLS and YYNGEE. V gave up 4 bases and J gave up 3 bases, with 14 bases separating them. The CDR3 totals 15 residues. CDR3 nucleotides: TGTGCCAGCAGCCCTTACGGGGGCCACTACAATGAGCAGTTCTTC. It encodes CASSPYGGHYNEQFF.

The V and J genes are TRBV4-2 and TRBJ1-2; a possible D gene is TRBD1 (5 bases). This CDR3 has 15 amino acids. Germline CDR1 and CDR2: LGHNA and YNFKEQ. Trimming took 2 bases from V and 8 from J, leaving 18 bases between them. CDR3 sequence (DNA): TGTGCCAGCAGCCAAAACCACAGGAGACAAGGGGGCTACACCTTC. Translated, it gives CASSQNHRRQGGYTF.

This clonotype was detected only a few times. This chain links TRBV7-3 with TRBJ2-5; tentatively, D is TRBD1 (6 bases). This CDR3 contains 17 residues. The V gene's germline CDR1 is SGHTA and CDR2 FQGTGA. The ends were cut back, 1 base at V and 3 bases at J, with 18 bases in the middle. The chain's CDR3 is CASSLRGPRVGKETQYF. Here the CDR3 DNA reads TGTGCCAGCAGCTTAAGGGGGCCTAGGGTTGGAAAAGAGACCCAGTACTTC.

The rearrangement links TRBV12-3 or TRBV12-4 to TRBJ2-3, with TRBD2 matching over 12 bases. J gave up 5 bases and V 7 bases, and 4 bases lay outside the gene matches. This CDR3 has 14 residues. The CDR3 protein is CASTRLAGEDTQYF. CDR3 in DNA: TGTGCCAGCACCCGACTAGCGGGGGAAGATACGCAGTATTTT.

The rearrangement links TRBV4-2 to TRBJ2-7; D possibly corresponds to TRBD1 (6 bases). The CDR3 extends over 15 amino acids. The germline gives CDR1 LGHNA, CDR2 YNFKEQ. Trimming pared 4 bases from V and 0 bases from J, leaving 13 bases between. DNA of the CDR3: TGTGCCAGCAGCCCGACAGGCCCCAGCTCCTACGAGCAGTACTTC. Its translation: CASSPTGPSSYEQYF.

This clonotype was recorded many times. The chain employs TRBV20-1 and TRBJ1-5, with D perhaps TRBD1 (5 bases). This CDR3 comprises 14 residues. Germline lookup yields CDR1 DFQATT and CDR2 SNEGSKA (reference sequence). Trimming left V 6 bases short and J 5 bases short, with 17 bases between. The DNA for the CDR3 is TGCAGTGCCTCGCCGGGGCAGACCTATCAGCCCCAGCATTTT. It codes for CSASPGQTYQPQHF.

This clonotype has just a few counts. As DNA, the CDR3 is TGTGCCAGCAGCTTAGCCGGGACTAGCGAAGAGACCCAGTACTTC. It codes for CASSLAGTSEETQYF. The chain uses TRBV7-2 and TRBJ2-5, with TRBD2 matching over 10 bases. Trimming removed 0 bases from V and 3 bases from J; junction bases left unmatched: 1. Germline values: CDR1 SGHTA, CDR2 FQGNSA. There are 15 residues in the CDR3.

In its sample, this clonotype was seen many times. This sequence joins TRBV7-8 and TRBJ2-2, with D possibly matching TRBD1 (6 bases). Deletions cut 5 bases from V and 2 bases from J, with 15 bases between. This CDR3 has 16 amino acids. Germline V gives CDR1 SGHVS, CDR2 FQNEAQ. CDR3 region: CASSPYRVSNTGELFF. CDR3 in DNA: TGTGCCAGCAGCCCCTACAGGGTTTCAAACACCGGGGAGCTGTTTTTT.

This clonotype was seen ten or more times. The chain has TRBV24-1 and TRBJ2-5, with D possibly TRBD1 on 6 matching bases. Germline CDR1 KGHDR, CDR2 SFDVKD. V was shortened by 7 bases and J by 2 bases, with 7 bases between the two germline ends. The CDR3 runs to 12 residues. As DNA, the CDR3 is TGTGCCACCAGCCAGGGGCAAGAGACCCAGTACTTC. Translation gives CATSQGQETQYF.